This T cell receptor (beta chain) was documented in a study of blood T cell repertoires in COVID-19. Sequenced by immunoSEQ multiplex PCR; TCRdb stores in-frame clones only, minus some. The sample includes hundreds of thousands of clones, more than 70% of them seen just once. Source material: peripheral blood. The sequence came from a woman in her forties or fifties with acute or convalescent COVID-19.

CDR3 region: CASSVGQEGYEQYF. The CDR3, as DNA: TGTGCCAGCAGCGTGGGACAGGAGGGGTACGAGCAGTACTTC. The V gene is TRBV7-8, the J gene TRBJ2-7; 8 bases line up with TRBD1. The CDR3 is 14 amino acids. Trimming took 5 bases from V and 4 from J; bases not matched to a gene: 7. Germline CDR1 is SGHVS and CDR2 is FQNEAQ.